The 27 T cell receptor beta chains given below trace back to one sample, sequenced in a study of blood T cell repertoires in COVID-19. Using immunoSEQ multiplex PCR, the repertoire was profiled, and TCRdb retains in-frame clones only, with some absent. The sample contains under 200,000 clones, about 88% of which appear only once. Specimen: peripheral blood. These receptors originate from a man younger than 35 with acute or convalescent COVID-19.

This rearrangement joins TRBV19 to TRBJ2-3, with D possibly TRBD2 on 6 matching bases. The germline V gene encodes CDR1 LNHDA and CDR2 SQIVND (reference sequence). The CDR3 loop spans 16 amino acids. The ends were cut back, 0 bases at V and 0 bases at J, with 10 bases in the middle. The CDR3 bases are TGTGCCAGTAGTATAGAGGGGAGGACTAGCACAGATACGCAGTATTTT. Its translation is CASSIEGRTSTDTQYF.

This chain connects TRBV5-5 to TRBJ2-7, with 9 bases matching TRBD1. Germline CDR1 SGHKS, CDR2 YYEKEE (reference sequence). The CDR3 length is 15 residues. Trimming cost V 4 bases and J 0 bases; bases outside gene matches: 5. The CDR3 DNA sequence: TGTGCCAGCAGCCTAAGACAGGGGGACTCCTACGAGCAGTACGTC. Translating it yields CASSLRQGDSYEQYV.

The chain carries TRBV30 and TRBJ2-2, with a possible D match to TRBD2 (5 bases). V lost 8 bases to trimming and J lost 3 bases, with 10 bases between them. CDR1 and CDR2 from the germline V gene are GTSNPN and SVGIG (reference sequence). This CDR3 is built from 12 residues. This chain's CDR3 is CATERYTGELFF. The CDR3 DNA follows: TGTGCCACTGAGCGGTACACCGGGGAGCTGTTTTTT.

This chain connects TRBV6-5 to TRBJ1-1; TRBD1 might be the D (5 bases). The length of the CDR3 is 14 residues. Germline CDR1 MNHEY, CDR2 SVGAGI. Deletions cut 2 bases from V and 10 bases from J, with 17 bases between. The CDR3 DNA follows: TGTGCCAGCAGTTACGGAACTCAGCGGGGGGTAGCTTTCTTT. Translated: CASSYGTQRGVAFF.

The CDR3 DNA reads TGTGCCAGCAGCTTGACTGACTCTAATGAGCAGTTCTTC. It encodes CASSLTDSNEQFF. The V gene is TRBV11-1, the J gene TRBJ2-1; unclear D gene. The CDR3 runs to 13 residues. The germline V gene has CDR1 SGHAT and CDR2 FQDESV (reference sequence). Deletions cut 3 bases from V and 7 bases from J, with 10 bases between.

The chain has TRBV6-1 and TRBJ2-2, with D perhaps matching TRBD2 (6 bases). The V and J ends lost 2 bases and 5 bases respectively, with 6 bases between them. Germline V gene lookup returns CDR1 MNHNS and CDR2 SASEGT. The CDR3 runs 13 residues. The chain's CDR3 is CASSELATGELFF. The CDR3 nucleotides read TGTGCCAGCAGTGAACTAGCGACCGGGGAGCTGTTTTTT.

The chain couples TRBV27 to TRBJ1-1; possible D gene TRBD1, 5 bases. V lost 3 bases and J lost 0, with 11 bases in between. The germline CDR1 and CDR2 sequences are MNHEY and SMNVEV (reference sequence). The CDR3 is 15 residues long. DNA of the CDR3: TGTGCCAGCAGTTTCCTCGACAGAATGAACACTGAAGCTTTCTTT. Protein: CASSFLDRMNTEAFF.

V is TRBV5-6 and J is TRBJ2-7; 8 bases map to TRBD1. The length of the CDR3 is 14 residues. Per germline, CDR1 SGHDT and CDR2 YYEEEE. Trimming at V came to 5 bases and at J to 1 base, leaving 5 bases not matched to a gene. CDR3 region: CASSTYRGSYEQYV. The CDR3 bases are TGTGCCAGCAGTACTTACAGGGGGTCCTACGAGCAGTACGTC.

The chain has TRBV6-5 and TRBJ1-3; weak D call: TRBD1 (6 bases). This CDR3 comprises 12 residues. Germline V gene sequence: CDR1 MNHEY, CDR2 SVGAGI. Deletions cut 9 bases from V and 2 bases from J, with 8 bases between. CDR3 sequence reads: CASGQPGNTIYF. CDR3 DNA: TGTGCCAGTGGACAGCCTGGAAACACCATATATTTT.

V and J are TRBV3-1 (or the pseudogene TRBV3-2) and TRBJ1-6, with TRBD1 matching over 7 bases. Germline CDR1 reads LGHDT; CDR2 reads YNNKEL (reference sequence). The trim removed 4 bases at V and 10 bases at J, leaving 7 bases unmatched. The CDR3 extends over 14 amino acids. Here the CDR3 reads CASSPIWTGSPLHF. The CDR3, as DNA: TGTGCCAGCAGCCCCATTTGGACAGGATCACCCCTCCACTTT.

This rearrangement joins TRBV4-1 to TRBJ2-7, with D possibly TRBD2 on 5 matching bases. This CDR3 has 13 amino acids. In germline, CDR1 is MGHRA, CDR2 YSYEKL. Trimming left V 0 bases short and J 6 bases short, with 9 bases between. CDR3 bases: TGCGCCAGCAGCCAAGATGGCCGGGGCGAGCAGTACTTC. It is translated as CASSQDGRGEQYF.

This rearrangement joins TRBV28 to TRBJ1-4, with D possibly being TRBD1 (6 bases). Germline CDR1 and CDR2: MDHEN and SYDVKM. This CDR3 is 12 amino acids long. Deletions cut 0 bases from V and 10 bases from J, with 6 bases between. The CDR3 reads CASSLWDRKLFF. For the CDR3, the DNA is TGTGCCAGCAGTTTATGGGACAGAAAACTGTTTTTT.

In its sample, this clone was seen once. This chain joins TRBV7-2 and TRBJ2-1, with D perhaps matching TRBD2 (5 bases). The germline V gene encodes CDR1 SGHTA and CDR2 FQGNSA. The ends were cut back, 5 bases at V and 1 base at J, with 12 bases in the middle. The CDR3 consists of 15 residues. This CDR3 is CASSPSRTSYNEQFF. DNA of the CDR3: TGTGCCAGCAGCCCAAGTAGGACTTCCTACAATGAGCAGTTCTTC.

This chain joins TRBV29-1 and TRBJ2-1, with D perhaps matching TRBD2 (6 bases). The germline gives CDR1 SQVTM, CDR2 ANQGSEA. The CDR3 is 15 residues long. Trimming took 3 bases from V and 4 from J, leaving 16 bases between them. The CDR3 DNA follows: TGCAGCGTTGATGGGGTAGCGGACCCATACAATGAGCAGTTCTTC. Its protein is CSVDGVADPYNEQFF.

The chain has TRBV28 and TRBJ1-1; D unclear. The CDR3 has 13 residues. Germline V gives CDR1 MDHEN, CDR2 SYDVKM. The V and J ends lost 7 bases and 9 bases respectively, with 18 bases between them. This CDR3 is CASKSTGGVQAFF. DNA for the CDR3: TGTGCCAGCAAATCCACTGGCGGGGTTCAAGCTTTCTTT.

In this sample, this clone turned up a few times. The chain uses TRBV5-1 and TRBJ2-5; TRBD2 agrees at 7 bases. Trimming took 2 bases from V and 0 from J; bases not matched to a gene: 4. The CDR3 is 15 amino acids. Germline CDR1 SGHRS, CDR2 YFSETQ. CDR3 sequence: CASSFKRGDQETQYF. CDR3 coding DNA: TGCGCCAGCAGCTTTAAACGGGGGGACCAAGAGACCCAGTACTTC. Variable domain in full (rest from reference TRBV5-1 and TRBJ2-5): KAGVTQTPRYLIKTRGQQVTLSCSPISGHRSVSWYQQTPGQGLQFLFEYFSETQRNKGNFPGRFSGRQFSNSRSEMNVSTLELGDSALYLCASSFKRGDQETQYFGPGTRLLVL.

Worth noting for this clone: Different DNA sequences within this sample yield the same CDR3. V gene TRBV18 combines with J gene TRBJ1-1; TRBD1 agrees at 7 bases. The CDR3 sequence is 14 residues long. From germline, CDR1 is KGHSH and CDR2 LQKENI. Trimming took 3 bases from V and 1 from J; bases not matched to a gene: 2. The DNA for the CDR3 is TGTGCCAGCTCACCCCGACAGGGGAACACTGAAGCTTTCTTT. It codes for CASSPRQGNTEAFF.

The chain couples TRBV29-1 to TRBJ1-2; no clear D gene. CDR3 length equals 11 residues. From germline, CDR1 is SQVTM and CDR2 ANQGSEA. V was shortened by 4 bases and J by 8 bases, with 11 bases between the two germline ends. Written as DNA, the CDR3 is TGCAGCGTTGGAGGCAGTAACGGCTACACCTTC. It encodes CSVGGSNGYTF.

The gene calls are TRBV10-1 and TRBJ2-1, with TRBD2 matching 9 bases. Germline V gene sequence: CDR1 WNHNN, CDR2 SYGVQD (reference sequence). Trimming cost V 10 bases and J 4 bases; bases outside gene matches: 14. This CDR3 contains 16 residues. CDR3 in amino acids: CATLPPGLAFYNEQFF. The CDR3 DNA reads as TGCGCCACCCTACCCCCGGGACTAGCATTTTACAATGAGCAGTTCTTC.

DNA for the CDR3: TGTGCCAGCAGCAACAGGGTTGGCTATGGCTACACCTTC. It specifies CASSNRVGYGYTF. The V call is TRBV12-3 or TRBV12-4, the J call TRBJ1-2, with a tentative D call TRBD1 (6 bases). The CDR3 loop spans 13 amino acids. Trimming stripped 6 bases from V and 4 bases from J, with 12 bases between.

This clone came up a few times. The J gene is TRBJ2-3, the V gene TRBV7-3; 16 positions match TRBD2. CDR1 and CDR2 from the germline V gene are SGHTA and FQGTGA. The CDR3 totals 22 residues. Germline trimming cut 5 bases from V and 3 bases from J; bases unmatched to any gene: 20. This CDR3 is CASSPVPPGLAGGPIETDTQYF. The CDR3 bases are TGTGCCAGCAGCCCAGTACCCCCGGGACTAGCGGGGGGGCCGATTGAGACAGATACGCAGTATTTT.

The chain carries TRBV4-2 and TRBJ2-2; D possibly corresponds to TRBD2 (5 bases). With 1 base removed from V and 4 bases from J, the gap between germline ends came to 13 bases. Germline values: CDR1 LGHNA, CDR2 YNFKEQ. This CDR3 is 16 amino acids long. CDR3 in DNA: TGTGCCAGCAGCCAAGGTTCGGGGAAAACCACCGGGGAGCTGTTTTTT. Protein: CASSQGSGKTTGELFF.

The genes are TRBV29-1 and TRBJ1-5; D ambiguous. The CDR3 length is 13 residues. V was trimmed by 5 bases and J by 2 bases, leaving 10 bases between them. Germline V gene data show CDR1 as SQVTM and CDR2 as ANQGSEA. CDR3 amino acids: CSVLTGGNQPQHF. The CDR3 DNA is TGCAGCGTTCTCACCGGGGGCAATCAGCCCCAGCATTTT.

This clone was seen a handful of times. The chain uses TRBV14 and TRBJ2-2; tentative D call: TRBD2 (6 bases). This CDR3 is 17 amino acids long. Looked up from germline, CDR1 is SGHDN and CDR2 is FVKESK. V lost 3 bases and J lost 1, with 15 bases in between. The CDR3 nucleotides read TGTGCCAGCAGCCATTATGGCCCGGGGGTGAACACCGGGGAGCTGTTTTTT. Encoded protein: CASSHYGPGVNTGELFF.

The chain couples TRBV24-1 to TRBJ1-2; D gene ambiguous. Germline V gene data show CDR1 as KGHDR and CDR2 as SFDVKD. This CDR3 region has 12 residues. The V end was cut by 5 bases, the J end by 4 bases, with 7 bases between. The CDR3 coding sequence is TGTGCCACCAGTGCGAACAGCTATGGCTACACCTTC. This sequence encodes CATSANSYGYTF.

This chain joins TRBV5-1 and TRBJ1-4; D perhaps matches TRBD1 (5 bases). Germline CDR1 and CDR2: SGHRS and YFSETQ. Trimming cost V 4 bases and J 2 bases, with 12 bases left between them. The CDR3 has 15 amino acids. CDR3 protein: CASSTRGYTNEKLFF. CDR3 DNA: TGCGCCAGCAGCACAAGGGGATATACTAATGAAAAACTGTTTTTT.

CDR3 in amino acids: CASSLGDSTEAFF. The CDR3 nucleotides read TGTGCCAGCAGTTTAGGGGACTCAACTGAAGCTTTCTTT. The V and J genes are TRBV12-3 or TRBV12-4 and TRBJ1-1; D possibly corresponds to TRBD1 (5 bases). V was trimmed by 1 base and J by 5 bases, leaving 8 bases between them. This CDR3 has 13 amino acids.